The rows below give T cell receptor beta chains drawn from one sample of a study of T cell clones after liver transplantation. Sequencing used immunoSEQ multiplex PCR; TCRdb keeps in-frame clones, though not all of them. The sample holds over 5,500 clones, around three quarters seen once. This sample comprised CD8+ T cells from blood, obtained 24 months after liver transplant. The source of these receptors is a human patient who received a liver transplant. Some of these T cells may belong to the graft donor. Each CDR3 is given with its conserved first and last residue. The order of the fields is J gene, D gene, clone size, V gene, CDR3 DNA, CDR3 protein. The D gene is left open where the match is weak. Clone size is not always given. Where it is, it says once, few, many or a class for expanded clones.

J gene: TRBJ1-2; D gene: -; clone size: -; V gene: TRBV27; CDR3 DNA: TGTGCCAGCAGTTTAGGACGGGTAGGCTATGGCTACACCTTC; CDR3 protein: CASSLGRVGYGYTF
J gene: TRBJ2-2; D gene: TRBD1; clone size: -; V gene: TRBV5-8; CDR3 DNA: TGTGCCAGCAGCCCCGGGACAGGGGACCCCGGGGAGCTGTTTTTT; CDR3 protein: CASSPGTGDPGELFF
J gene: TRBJ1-2; D gene: -; clone size: -; V gene: TRBV27; CDR3 DNA: TGTGCCAGCAGCCCCCTCGAGGGGGATTATCATGGCTACACCTTC; CDR3 protein: CASSPLEGDYHGYTF
J gene: TRBJ2-2; D gene: TRBD2; clone size: once; V gene: TRBV7-8; CDR3 DNA: TGTGCCAGCAGCTTATGGGCACTAGCGGGGGTTACCGGGGAGCTGTTTTTT; CDR3 protein: CASSLWALAGVTGELFF
J gene: TRBJ2-7; D gene: -; clone size: -; V gene: TRBV28; CDR3 DNA: TGTGCCAGCAGTTCTACGGGACTCAGCAACGAGCAGTACTTC; CDR3 protein: CASSSTGLSNEQYF
J gene: TRBJ2-2; D gene: TRBD2; clone size: -; V gene: TRBV4-1; CDR3 DNA: TGCGCCAGCAGTCCCTCCGGGACTAGCGGCTACGGGGAGCTGTTTTTT; CDR3 protein: CASSPSGTSGYGELFF
J gene: TRBJ1-1; D gene: -; clone size: -; V gene: TRBV5-2; CDR3 DNA: TGTGCCAGCAGCTTGTGGCAGACGAACACTGAAGCTTTCTTT; CDR3 protein: CASSLWQTNTEAFF
J gene: TRBJ2-7; D gene: -; clone size: once; V gene: TRBV5-4; CDR3 DNA: TGTGCCAGCAGCTTTGACTACGAGCAGTACTTC; CDR3 protein: CASSFDYEQYF
J gene: TRBJ2-3; D gene: -; clone size: -; V gene: TRBV15; CDR3 DNA: TGTGCCACCAGCGGACCCATTCGCGGGGGCACAGATACGCAGTATTTT; CDR3 protein: CATSGPIRGGTDTQYF
J gene: TRBJ1-1; D gene: -; clone size: once; V gene: TRBV5-1; CDR3 DNA: TGCGCCAGCAGTAGGGGAACTGAAGCTTTCTTT; CDR3 protein: CASSRGTEAFF
J gene: TRBJ2-7; D gene: -; clone size: -; V gene: TRBV21-1; CDR3 DNA: TGTGCCAGCAGCGCGGGGTACGAGCAGTACTTC; CDR3 protein: CASSAGYEQYF
J gene: TRBJ2-1; D gene: -; clone size: -; V gene: TRBV7-2; CDR3 DNA: TGTGCCAGCAGCTTAGCGTCTGCAGAGATCTACAATGAGCAGTTCTTC; CDR3 protein: CASSLASAEIYNEQFF
J gene: TRBJ2-3; D gene: -; clone size: -; V gene: TRBV7-9; CDR3 DNA: TGTGCCAGCAGCCTCTCCGGGCCGACCACAGATACGCAGTATTTT; CDR3 protein: CASSLSGPTTDTQYF
J gene: TRBJ2-3; D gene: -; clone size: -; V gene: TRBV5-6; CDR3 DNA: TGTGCCAGCAGCTTGGAAACAGGGACAAGCACAGATACGCAGTATTTT; CDR3 protein: CASSLETGTSTDTQYF
J gene: TRBJ1-3; D gene: -; clone size: once; V gene: TRBV9; CDR3 DNA: TGTGCCAGCAGCGTAGCGAGGTACTCTGGAAACACCATATATTTT; CDR3 protein: CASSVARYSGNTIYF
J gene: TRBJ2-2; D gene: -; clone size: -; V gene: TRBV6-4; CDR3 DNA: TGTGCCAGCAGTAGGGTATCTGACACCGGGGAGCTGTTTTTT; CDR3 protein: CASSRVSDTGELFF
J gene: TRBJ2-2; D gene: -; clone size: few; V gene: TRBV7-2; CDR3 DNA: TGTGCCAGCAGCCCCTGGAACACCGGGGAGCTGTTTTTT; CDR3 protein: CASSPWNTGELFF
J gene: TRBJ2-5; D gene: -; clone size: -; V gene: TRBV19; CDR3 DNA: TGTGCCAGTAGTATGTGGGAAGGCGGGGAGACCCAGTACTTC; CDR3 protein: CASSMWEGGETQYF
J gene: TRBJ1-4; D gene: TRBD1; clone size: -; V gene: TRBV30; CDR3 DNA: TGTGCCTGGAGTGGACAGGGGGCCGAAAAACTGTTTTTT; CDR3 protein: CAWSGQGAEKLFF
J gene: TRBJ2-7; D gene: -; clone size: -; V gene: TRBV27; CDR3 DNA: TGTGCCAGCAGGGGACTCCTCATTGGCGAGCAGTACTTC; CDR3 protein: CASRGLLIGEQYF
J gene: TRBJ2-7; D gene: TRBD1; clone size: -; V gene: TRBV9; CDR3 DNA: TGTGCCAGCAGCGACCGGGACAGGGTCTACGAGCAGTACTTC; CDR3 protein: CASSDRDRVYEQYF
J gene: TRBJ1-1; D gene: TRBD1; clone size: -; V gene: TRBV19; CDR3 DNA: TGTGCCAGTAGTATAGATCTGTGGGACAGAGGGAACACTGAAGCTTTCTTT; CDR3 protein: CASSIDLWDRGNTEAFF
J gene: TRBJ2-3; D gene: TRBD2; clone size: large; V gene: TRBV10-3; CDR3 DNA: TGTGCCATCAGTGAAGAGGGACTACCCACAGATACGCAGTATTTT; CDR3 protein: CAISEEGLPTDTQYF
J gene: TRBJ2-7; D gene: -; clone size: -; V gene: TRBV29-1; CDR3 DNA: TGCAGCGTTGAAGGCAGCGCCACATCCTACGAGCAGTACTTC; CDR3 protein: CSVEGSATSYEQYF
J gene: TRBJ2-6; D gene: -; clone size: once; V gene: TRBV27; CDR3 DNA: TGTGCCAGCAGTTTATCCGGGGCCAACGTCCTGACTTTC; CDR3 protein: CASSLSGANVLTF
J gene: TRBJ2-3; D gene: TRBD2; clone size: -; V gene: TRBV7-2; CDR3 DNA: TGTGCCAGCAGCTTAGAGACTAGCGGGGTGAGCACAGATACGCAGTATTTT; CDR3 protein: CASSLETSGVSTDTQYF
J gene: TRBJ1-1; D gene: TRBD1; clone size: -; V gene: TRBV10-1; CDR3 DNA: TGCGCCAGCAGTGAGGCCCCGGGACAGGGAGCTTTCTTT; CDR3 protein: CASSEAPGQGAFF
J gene: TRBJ1-1; D gene: -; clone size: -; V gene: TRBV27; CDR3 DNA: TGTGCCAGCAGGGAGGGAGGCACTGAAGCTTTCTTT; CDR3 protein: CASREGGTEAFF
J gene: TRBJ2-1; D gene: TRBD2; clone size: -; V gene: TRBV4-1; CDR3 DNA: TGCGCCAGCAGCCTGAGGACTAGCGGGACAACCCTCTACAATGAGCAGTTCTTC; CDR3 protein: CASSLRTSGTTLYNEQFF
J gene: TRBJ2-2; D gene: TRBD1; clone size: -; V gene: TRBV7-9; CDR3 DNA: TGTGCCAGCCGCGACAGGGGGATGGGCACCGGGGAGCTGTTTTTT; CDR3 protein: CASRDRGMGTGELFF
J gene: TRBJ2-7; D gene: -; clone size: -; V gene: TRBV19; CDR3 DNA: TGTGCCAGTAGTATTTGGGGCGAGGGGTACGAGCAGTACTTC; CDR3 protein: CASSIWGEGYEQYF
J gene: TRBJ2-7; D gene: -; clone size: -; V gene: TRBV9; CDR3 DNA: TGTGCCAGCAGCACGTACCAAGACTCCTTGTACGAGCAGTACTTC; CDR3 protein: CASSTYQDSLYEQYF
J gene: TRBJ2-7; D gene: TRBD1; clone size: -; V gene: TRBV6-5; CDR3 DNA: TGTGCCAGCACCTCTGGGACAGGGATCTACGAGCAGTACTTC; CDR3 protein: CASTSGTGIYEQYF
J gene: TRBJ2-7; D gene: -; clone size: -; V gene: TRBV2; CDR3 DNA: TGTGCCAGCAGTGGACTAGAACCCGAGCAGTACTTC; CDR3 protein: CASSGLEPEQYF
J gene: TRBJ1-1; D gene: -; clone size: -; V gene: TRBV5-1; CDR3 DNA: TGCGCCAGCAGCTTGGTCCCGGGGAACACTGAAGCTTTCTTT; CDR3 protein: CASSLVPGNTEAFF
J gene: TRBJ1-1; D gene: -; clone size: -; V gene: TRBV19; CDR3 DNA: TGTGCCAGTAGGACGGGGAACACTGAAGCTTTCTTT; CDR3 protein: CASRTGNTEAFF
J gene: TRBJ2-7; D gene: -; clone size: -; V gene: TRBV19; CDR3 DNA: TGTGCCAGTAGTATAGGGTCAGGGTTGCCCTACGAGCAGTACTTC; CDR3 protein: CASSIGSGLPYEQYF
J gene: TRBJ2-3; D gene: -; clone size: -; V gene: TRBV2; CDR3 DNA: TGTGCCAGCAGTGAAGCGCCGACCTCAGATACGCAGTATTTT; CDR3 protein: CASSEAPTSDTQYF
J gene: TRBJ1-1; D gene: -; clone size: once; V gene: TRBV4-1; CDR3 DNA: TGCGCCAGCGCGAGAAGCCCGAACACTGAAGCTTTCTTT; CDR3 protein: CASARSPNTEAFF
J gene: TRBJ2-3; D gene: -; clone size: -; V gene: TRBV19; CDR3 DNA: TGTGCCAGTAGTGCCCCAGGCACCGGCACAGATACGCAGTATTTT; CDR3 protein: CASSAPGTGTDTQYF
J gene: TRBJ1-2; D gene: -; clone size: -; V gene: TRBV7-2; CDR3 DNA: TGTGCCAGCAGCCAGACAGTTCTCGGCTATGGCTACACCTTC; CDR3 protein: CASSQTVLGYGYTF